This T cell receptor beta chain derives from a study of T cell changes during pregnancy in multiple sclerosis. Produced via immunoSEQ multiplex PCR; TCRdb's table is partial and in-frame only. Of fewer than 50,000 clones in the sample, 90% were seen once. The germline V gene has CDR1 SGHDT and CDR2 YYEEEE. V dropped 5 bases and J dropped 4; count of bases not matched to a gene: 7. The CDR3 spans 14 residues. The receptor was derived from a female donor in good health, enrolled as a control in a pregnancy study. Sequenced here: peripheral blood, sampled in the second trimester of pregnancy. The rearrangement links TRBV5-6 to TRBJ1-2; 8 positions agree with TRBD1. The CDR3, as DNA: TGTGCCAGCAGTATGGGACAGGTACCCTATGGCTACACCTTC. It codes for CASSMGQVPYGYTF.